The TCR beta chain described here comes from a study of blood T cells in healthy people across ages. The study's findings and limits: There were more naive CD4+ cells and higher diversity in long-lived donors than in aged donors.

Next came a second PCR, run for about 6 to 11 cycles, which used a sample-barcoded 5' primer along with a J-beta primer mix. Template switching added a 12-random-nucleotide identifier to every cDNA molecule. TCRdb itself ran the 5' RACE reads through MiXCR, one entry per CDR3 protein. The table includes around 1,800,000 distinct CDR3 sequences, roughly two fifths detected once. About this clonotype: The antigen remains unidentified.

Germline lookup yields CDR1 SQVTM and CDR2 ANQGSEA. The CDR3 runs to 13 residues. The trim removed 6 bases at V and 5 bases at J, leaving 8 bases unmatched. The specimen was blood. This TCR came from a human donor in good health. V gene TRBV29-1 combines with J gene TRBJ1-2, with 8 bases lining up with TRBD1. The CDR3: CSVEGDRPYGYTF. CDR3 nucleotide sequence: TGCAGCGTAGAGGGGGACAGGCCTTATGGCTACACCTTC.